The 16 T cell receptor beta chains below all came from one sample that was sequenced in a study of post-analysis software for immune sequencing data. Study conclusions and caveats: TRBV segments more frequent in patients than in controls numbered several and included TRBV5-6, TRBV5-1 and TRBV20-1.

The antigens for these receptors are not known. Built from TCR beta cDNA, the libraries had unique molecular identifiers in them. A single record per CDR3 protein comes from TCRdb applying MiXCR to the PCR reads. Among 600,000 to 700,000 distinct CDR3 sequences listed, roughly three fifths were seen once. Sequenced: blood. The receptors were sampled from a girl aged 2-9 years with multiple sclerosis.

V gene TRBV20-1 combines with J gene TRBJ2-1, with D unclear. Germline V lookup: CDR1 DFQATT, CDR2 SNEGSKA (reference sequence). The CDR3 runs to 13 residues. With 1 base removed from V and 3 bases from J, the gap between germline ends came to 7 bases. As DNA, the CDR3 is TGCAGTGCTAGAGTTGCCGGCTACAATGAGCAGTTCTTC. The encoded protein is CSARVAGYNEQFF.

The genes are TRBV6-6 and TRBJ2-7; D is possibly TRBD1 (6 bases). The CDR3 is 17 amino acids. The V gene's germline CDR1 is MNHNY and CDR2 SVGAGI (reference sequence). V dropped 2 bases and J dropped 7 bases, with 24 bases sitting between them. This chain's CDR3 is CASSYGTTDRGFGEQYF. CDR3 nucleotide sequence: TGTGCCAGCAGTTACGGGACGACGGACAGAGGATTTGGTGAGCAGTACTTC.

This rearrangement joins TRBV6-2 or TRBV6-3 to TRBJ1-2, with D unresolved. This CDR3 contains 14 residues. V lost 2 bases and J 4 bases, leaving 11 bases between the germline ends. Germline CDR1 is MNHEY and CDR2 is SVGEGT. As DNA, the CDR3 is TGTGCCAGCAGTTACGGGGTAACGAGCTATGGCTACACCTTC. Translating it yields CASSYGVTSYGYTF.

The rearrangement uses TRBV5-1 and TRBJ1-2; TRBD1 aligns across 10 bases. CDR1 and CDR2 from the germline V gene are SGHRS and YFSETQ. Trimming at V came to 4 bases and at J to 2 bases, leaving 5 bases not matched to a gene. The CDR3 sequence is 15 residues long. CDR3: CASSPGDRGNYGYTF. CDR3 nucleotide sequence: TGCGCCAGCAGCCCTGGGGACAGGGGAAACTATGGCTACACCTTC.

V is TRBV20-1 and J is TRBJ1-2, with D possibly matching TRBD1 (5 bases). The CDR3 contains 13 residues. CDR1 is DFQATT, CDR2 SNEGSKA, per germline (reference sequence). The CDR3 bases are TGCACCTCTCCTACCGGGGCTTCAAGCGGCTACACCTTC. This translates into CTSPTGASSGYTF.

This chain links TRBV2 with TRBJ2-1; the match to TRBD2 covers 14 bases. This CDR3 has 17 amino acids. The germline V gene has CDR1 SNHLY and CDR2 FYNNEI. V trimming: 4 bases; J trimming: 5 bases; junction bases outside the gene matches: 7. CDR3 in DNA: TGTGCCAGCAGTGGTCCGGGACTAGCGGGGGTCAACAATGAGCAGTTCTTC. It specifies CASSGPGLAGVNNEQFF.

J is TRBJ2-7 and V is TRBV10-2, with a possible D match to TRBD2 (7 bases). This CDR3 has 12 residues. Trimming took 9 bases from V and 5 from J, leaving 14 bases between them. CDR1 is WSHSY and CDR2 is SAAADI in the germline V gene. The CDR3 DNA sequence: TGCGCCAGTCAGAGGGGGGGCCACGAGCAGTACTTC. It translates to CASQRGGHEQYF.

The chain recombines TRBV4-1 with TRBJ1-1; D is unresolved. CDR1 is MGHRA, CDR2 YSYEKL, per germline. The CDR3 has 14 residues. Trimming took off 1 base at V and 2 bases at J, with 8 bases between the two ends. The CDR3 is CASSQARANTEAFF. DNA for the CDR3: TGCGCCAGCAGCCAAGCTCGGGCAAACACTGAAGCTTTCTTT.

The V call is TRBV12-3 or TRBV12-4, the J call TRBJ2-7, with D perhaps TRBD1 (5 bases). The CDR3 totals 13 residues. V was cut by 6 bases and J by 3 bases, with 12 bases left in between. CDR3 residues: CASSRQKYYEQYF. In DNA, the CDR3 is TGTGCCAGCAGCCGACAGAAATACTACGAGCAGTACTTC.

This clonotype came up a few times. This chain links TRBV15 with TRBJ1-1, with a tentative D call TRBD1 (6 bases). Germline assignment: CDR1 LNHNV and CDR2 YYDKDF (reference sequence). This CDR3 has 13 residues. Trimming pared 0 bases from V and 6 bases from J, leaving 8 bases between. CDR3 nucleotide sequence: TGTGCCACCAGCAGAGAAAGGGGGTCTGAAGCTTTCTTT. It specifies CATSRERGSEAFF.

V usage is TRBV6-6 and J usage is TRBJ2-1; a possible D gene is TRBD2 (6 bases). The CDR3 extends over 15 amino acids. The V gene lost 6 bases and the J gene lost 7 bases, with 19 bases spanning the gap. Germline V gives CDR1 MNHNY, CDR2 SVGAGI (reference sequence). DNA of the CDR3: TGTGCCAGCAGCCGCGGGACGAGAGAGAAGAATGAGCAGTTCTTC. This gives the protein CASSRGTREKNEQFF.

CDR3 amino acids: CASRALAGAFF. CDR3 bases: TGTGCCAGCAGGGCGTTGGCAGGAGCTTTCTTT. V gene TRBV12-3 or TRBV12-4 combines with J gene TRBJ1-1; D is unresolved. The CDR3 totals 11 residues. With 6 bases removed from V and 10 bases from J, the gap between germline ends came to 12 bases.

The V call is TRBV29-1, the J call TRBJ2-7; weak D call: TRBD1 (5 bases). The germline V gene has CDR1 SQVTM and CDR2 ANQGSEA. The V and J ends lost 8 bases and 1 base respectively, with 9 bases between them. This CDR3 has 11 amino acids. In nucleotides, the CDR3 is TGCAGCTTCGGACATTCCTACGAGCAGTACTTC. Translation: CSFGHSYEQYF.

This clonotype was seen a few times. This sequence joins TRBV2 and TRBJ2-4; a weak D match, TRBD2 (5 bases). The J call may be mistaken, given a closer DNA end match to TRBJ2-7. CDR3 length: 13 residues. Germline V gene sequence: CDR1 SNHLY, CDR2 FYNNEI. The CDR3 here is CASSEGEGNEQYF. CDR3 coding DNA: TGTGCCAGCAGTGAAGGAGAGGGAAACGAGCAGTACTTC.

V and J are TRBV4-2 and TRBJ2-1; TRBD2 matches 8 bases. CDR1 and CDR2 from the germline V gene are LGHNA and YNFKEQ. This CDR3 spans 14 amino acids. With V trimmed by 3 bases and J by 12 bases, 10 bases remained unmatched. The CDR3 DNA follows: TGTGCCAGCAGCCATCCGGGACTAGGTGGGGGGCAGTTCTTC. Its protein is CASSHPGLGGGQFF.

V and J are TRBV20-1 and TRBJ2-1; 11 bases are shared with TRBD2. The ends lost 4 bases at V and 7 bases at J; junction bases unmatched: 6. The CDR3 contains 14 residues. Germline V gene lookup returns CDR1 DFQATT and CDR2 SNEGSKA (reference sequence). The CDR3 spells CSAISGRGSNEQFF. The CDR3 DNA follows: TGCAGTGCTATTAGCGGGAGGGGTTCGAATGAGCAGTTCTTC.